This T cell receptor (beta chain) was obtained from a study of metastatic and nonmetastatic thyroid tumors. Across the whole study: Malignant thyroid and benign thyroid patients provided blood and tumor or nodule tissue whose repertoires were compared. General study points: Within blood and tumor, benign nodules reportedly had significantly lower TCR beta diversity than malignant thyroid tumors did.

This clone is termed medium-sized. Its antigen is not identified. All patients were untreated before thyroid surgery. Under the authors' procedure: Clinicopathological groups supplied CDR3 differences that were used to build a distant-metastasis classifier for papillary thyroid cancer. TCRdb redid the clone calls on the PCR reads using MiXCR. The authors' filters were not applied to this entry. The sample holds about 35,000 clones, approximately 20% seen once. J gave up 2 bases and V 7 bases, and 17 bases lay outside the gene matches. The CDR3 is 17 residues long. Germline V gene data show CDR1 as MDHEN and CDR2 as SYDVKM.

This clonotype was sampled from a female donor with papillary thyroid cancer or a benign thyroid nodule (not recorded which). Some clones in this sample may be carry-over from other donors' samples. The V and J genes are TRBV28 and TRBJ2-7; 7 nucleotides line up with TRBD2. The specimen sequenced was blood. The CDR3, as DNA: TGTGCCAGCAACTCTATTGGGACGGGCGGGAGACCCTACGAGCAGTACTTC. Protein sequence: CASNSIGTGGRPYEQYF.